One sample yielded the 5 T cell receptor beta chains listed below, sequenced in a study of blood T cell repertoires in COVID-19. Libraries were prepared by immunoSEQ multiplex PCR; TCRdb keeps only in-frame clonotypes and omits some of them. The sample records some 130,000 clones, roughly four fifths being singletons. Sequenced material: peripheral blood. The receptor source for this set is a man older than 75 with acute or convalescent COVID-19.

V and J are TRBV11-2 and TRBJ1-2; D might be TRBD1 (5 bases). Trimming cost V 5 bases and J 1 base, with 5 bases left between them. The CDR3 consists of 12 residues. CDR1 and CDR2 (germline): SGHAT, FQNNGV. DNA for the CDR3: TGTGCCAGCAGCCAGGGTAACTATGGCTACACCTTC. It is translated as CASSQGNYGYTF.

The J gene is TRBJ1-1, the V gene TRBV9; possible D gene TRBD1, 5 bases. Trimming pared 4 bases from V and 8 bases from J, leaving 18 bases between. The CDR3 has 14 residues. Germline V gene lookup returns CDR1 SGDLS and CDR2 YYNGEE. The CDR3, as DNA: TGTGCCAGCAGCCCAGGAGAGGGACTACGCGAAGCTTTCTTT. It is translated as CASSPGEGLREAFF.

The sample holds a few counts of this clone. This rearrangement joins TRBV10-3 to TRBJ2-7, with TRBD1 matching over 8 bases. Germline CDR1 and CDR2: ENHRY and SYGVKD. The CDR3 is 14 amino acids. Trimming took 5 bases from V and 7 from J; bases not matched to a gene: 10. CDR3 region: CAISQGARTIEQYF. The CDR3 DNA is TGTGCCATCAGTCAGGGGGCCAGGACGATAGAGCAGTACTTC.

This clone came up a few times. The J gene is TRBJ2-3, the V gene TRBV12-3 or TRBV12-4, with D hard to call. V lost 4 bases to trimming and J lost 6 bases, with 8 bases between them. This CDR3 has 12 residues. The CDR3 is CASSSSRDTQYF. Here the CDR3 DNA reads TGTGCCAGCAGTTCCTCTAGGGATACGCAGTATTTT.

CDR3 protein: CASSSGTANYGYTF. The CDR3 DNA sequence: TGTGCCAGCAGTTCCGGGACAGCTAACTATGGCTACACCTTC. The chain uses TRBV28 and TRBJ1-2, with 7 bases matching TRBD1. The CDR3 is made up of 14 amino acids. V trimming: 4 bases; J trimming: 0 bases; junction bases outside the gene matches: 2. Germline V CDR1 and CDR2: MDHEN, SYDVKM.